The 9 T cell receptor beta chains below come from one sample, sequenced in a study of naive and memory T cell subsets. Blood and skin TCR RNA was reverse transcribed with alpha and beta constant primers. TCRdb used MiXCR to reprocess the 5' RACE reads, holding one entry per CDR3 protein. The repertoire holds approximately 22,000 distinct CDR3 sequences, with around 4.2% as singletons. Whole-blood samples were approximately 2.6 ml of peripheral blood from healthy adult volunteers. The receptors were sampled from a male donor in good health.

This clonotype was seen at least ten times. The rearrangement uses TRBV29-1 and TRBJ1-5, with D perhaps matching TRBD1 (6 bases). Germline CDR1 reads SQVTM; CDR2 reads ANQGSEA. The V end lost 6 bases, the J end lost 0 bases, and 9 bases lay between the germline ends. The CDR3 runs 13 residues. CDR3 sequence: CSVRDTSNQPQHF. The DNA for the CDR3 is TGCAGCGTACGGGACACTAGCAATCAGCCCCAGCATTTT.

This clonotype was picked up many times. The chain employs TRBV6-2 or TRBV6-3 and TRBJ2-7; 13 bases line up with TRBD2. This CDR3 region has 16 residues. V dropped 0 bases and J dropped 5; count of bases not matched to a gene: 4. CDR1 and CDR2 (germline): MNHEY, SVGEGT. The CDR3 is CASSYSSGLAGDEQYF. CDR3 DNA: TGTGCCAGCAGTTACTCGTCCGGACTAGCGGGGGACGAGCAGTACTTC.

The sample holds many counts of this clonotype. The junction and the germline gene differ at one end; a read error may be behind it. The DNA of the CDR3 is TGTGCCAACAGTTTAGAGGGGTACGAGCAGTACTTC. Protein product: CANSLEGYEQYF. The chain uses TRBV28 and TRBJ2-7; the D gene could be TRBD1 or TRBD2 (5 bases each). The CDR3 contains 12 residues. Looked up from germline, CDR1 is MDHEN and CDR2 is SYDVKM. Full variable domain (remainder filled in from reference TRBV28 and TRBJ2-7): DVKVTQSSRYLVKRTGEKVFLECVQDMDHENMFWYRQDPGLGLRLIYFSYDVKMKEKGDIPEGYSVSREKKERFSLILESASTNQTSMYLCANSLEGYEQYFGPGTRLTVT.

This clonotype was recorded many times. This rearrangement joins TRBV27 to TRBJ2-2; tentative D call: TRBD2 (5 bases). Trimming stripped 2 bases from V and 3 bases from J, with 13 bases between. CDR1 and CDR2 (germline): MNHEY, SMNVEV (reference sequence). There are 16 residues in the CDR3. The CDR3 loop reads CASSLPTGGYTGELFF. The CDR3 nucleotides read TGTGCCAGCAGTTTACCCACCGGAGGATACACCGGGGAGCTGTTTTTT.

This clonotype occurred once. This may arise from a read error, as a much more abundant clone is one base away. The chain couples TRBV7-9 to TRBJ2-1, with D perhaps given as TRBD1 or TRBD2 (5 bases each). From germline, CDR1 is SEHNR and CDR2 FQNEAQ (reference sequence). The CDR3 is 15 amino acids. The CDR3 sequence: CASSPRGPFLNDQFF. The CDR3 coding sequence is TGTGCCAGCAGCCCCCGGGGCCCCTTCCTAAATGACCAGTTCTTC.

This clonotype was seen repeatedly, ten times or more. The J gene is TRBJ2-1, the V gene TRBV2; D remains unclear. CDR1 and CDR2 from the germline V gene are SNHLY and FYNNEI. The CDR3 is made up of 11 amino acids. The germline V and J ends were trimmed by 7 bases and 8 bases, with 9 bases remaining between them. CDR3 DNA sequence: TGTGCCAGCAAGCCTCTAGATGAGCAGTTCTTC. It is translated as CASKPLDEQFF. Full variable domain (remainder filled in from reference TRBV2 and TRBJ2-1): EPEVTQTPSHQVTQMGQEVILRCVPISNHLYFYWYRQILGQKVEFLVSFYNNEISEKSEIFDDQFSVERPDGSNFTLKIRSTKLEDSAMYFCASKPLDEQFFGPGTRLTVL.

This clonotype was counted at least ten times. This chain joins TRBV29-1 and TRBJ2-3, with 8 bases lining up with TRBD1. V trimming: 4 bases; J trimming: 2 bases; junction bases outside the gene matches: 5. Germline V gives CDR1 SQVTM, CDR2 ANQGSEA. The CDR3 is 14 amino acids. CDR3 region: CSVATGDITDTQYF. CDR3 DNA: TGCAGCGTTGCGACAGGGGATATCACAGATACGCAGTATTTT.

This clonotype was seen repeatedly, ten times or more. The V gene is TRBV12-3 or TRBV12-4, the J gene TRBJ2-3, with D possibly TRBD1 on 5 matching bases. The CDR3 is 16 amino acids. V was cut by 6 bases and J by 4 bases, with 20 bases left in between. The CDR3 sequence: CASSSPDIVPPDTQYF. The CDR3 nucleotides read TGTGCCAGCAGCTCCCCGGACATCGTACCCCCAGATACGCAGTATTTT.

This clonotype was picked up many times. The chain combines TRBV15 with TRBJ2-3; 10 bases map to TRBD2. The CDR3 sequence is 15 residues long. Looked up from germline, CDR1 is LNHNV and CDR2 is YYDKDF (reference sequence). J lost 2 bases, V lost 5 bases, and 4 bases had no gene match. The CDR3, as DNA: TGTGCCACCAGCTTAGCGGGGGGCCTCACAGATACGCAGTATTTT. This codes for CATSLAGGLTDTQYF. The variable domain in full, with the rest retrieved from reference TRBV15 and TRBJ2-3, is DAMVIQNPRYQVTQFGKPVTLSCSQTLNHNVMYWYQQKSSQAPKLLFHYYDKDFNNEADTPDNFQSRRPNTSFCFLDIRSPGLGDTAMYLCATSLAGGLTDTQYFGPGTRLTVL.